Listed below are T cell receptor beta chains from one sample, sequenced in a study of regulatory T cells in long-lasting Graves disease. MiXCR, run by TCRdb on the multiplex PCR reads, gives a single entry per CDR3 protein. This table has around 450,000 distinct CDR3 sequences, 15% to 20% appearing once. This sample was shared with a second study, whose subject was T cells in Graves' hyperthyroidism and ophthalmopathy.

Material: peripheral blood mononuclear cells (PBMCs), obtained at new diagnosis, from a patient treated with antithyroid drugs. The source of these receptors is a man aged 35 to 55 with Graves disease. Both conserved end residues are part of each CDR3. The D gene is left open where the match is weak. Only part of the rows carry a size: once, few, many, or a class if the clone is expanded.

D gene	V gene	J gene	clone size	CDR3 protein	CDR3 DNA
.	TRBV11-2	TRBJ2-6	many	CASSFKAGANVLTF	TGTGCCAGCAGCTTTAAAGCTGGGGCCAACGTCCTGACTTTC
.	TRBV12-3/TRBV12-4	TRBJ2-5	.	CASSLAGRREETQYF	TGTGCCAGCAGTTTAGCGGGACGGCGGGAAGAGACCCAGTACTTC
TRBD2	TRBV2	TRBJ2-2	.	CASSLREAGELFF	TGTGCCAGCAGCTTACGGGAGGCCGGGGAGCTGTTTTTT
.	TRBV5-1	TRBJ1-1	many	CASSLYVRGRDTEAFF	TGCGCCAGCAGCTTGTACGTCAGGGGTCGTGACACTGAAGCTTTCTTT
.	TRBV6-9	TRBJ2-2	.	CASSYAGTGELFF	TGTGCCAGCAGTTACGCGGGTACCGGGGAGCTGTTTTTT
TRBD2	TRBV18	TRBJ2-5	few	CASSPRLSGIAQETQYF	TGTGCCAGCTCACCCCGACTTAGCGGGATTGCACAAGAGACCCAGTACTTC
.	TRBV27	TRBJ1-5	many	CASRPRAGYSNQPQHF	TGTGCCAGCAGGCCTAGGGCGGGTTATAGCAATCAGCCCCAGCATTTT
.	TRBV14	TRBJ2-1	.	CASSQDGSGTYNEQFF	TGTGCCAGCAGCCAAGATGGGTCCGGGACCTACAATGAGCAGTTCTTC
.	TRBV28	TRBJ2-6	.	CASSLWYSGANVLTF	TGTGCCAGCAGTTTATGGTACTCTGGGGCCAACGTCCTGACTTTC
.	TRBV19	TRBJ2-7	many	CASSTGPPAEQYF	TGTGCCAGTAGTACGGGACCCCCAGCCGAGCAGTACTTC
TRBD1	TRBV24-1	TRBJ2-7	many	CATRVRTGQGKVAYEQYF	TGTGCCACCAGGGTCCGGACGGGACAGGGGAAGGTCGCCTACGAGCAGTACTTC
.	TRBV18	TRBJ2-5	many	CASSPRGHLQETQYF	TGTGCCAGCTCACCGCGGGGACATCTCCAAGAGACCCAGTACTTC
.	TRBV20-1	TRBJ1-5	.	CSARDRWSGADQPQHF	TGCAGTGCTAGAGATAGATGGTCAGGGGCGGATCAGCCCCAGCATTTT
.	TRBV6-2/TRBV6-3	TRBJ1-5	many	CASSEVRPGDQPQHF	TGTGCCAGCAGTGAAGTACGGCCAGGGGATCAGCCCCAGCATTTT
.	TRBV18	TRBJ1-1	.	CASSPLTGSTEAFF	TGTGCCAGCTCACCACTTACGGGTAGCACTGAAGCTTTCTTT
.	TRBV29-1	TRBJ2-5	few	CSPYRAGETQYF	TGCAGCCCATATCGGGCGGGGGAGACCCAGTACTTC
.	TRBV28	TRBJ2-2	.	CASSSRRGGYTGELFF	TGTGCCAGCAGTTCCCGTAGGGGCGGCTACACCGGGGAGCTGTTTTTT
.	TRBV28	TRBJ2-1	many	CASSSGGQSPGSHEQFF	TGTGCCAGCAGTTCAGGAGGACAGTCCCCGGGTTCCCATGAGCAGTTCTTC
.	TRBV9	TRBJ2-7	many	CASSVSGTNDYEQYF	TGTGCCAGCAGCGTGTCCGGGACGAACGACTACGAGCAGTACTTC
.	TRBV2	TRBJ2-2	.	CASIAINGELFF	TGTGCCAGCATAGCAATAAACGGGGAGCTGTTTTTT
TRBD2	TRBV29-1	TRBJ2-1	many	CSAQRLAGVDEQFF	TGCAGCGCACAACGACTAGCGGGAGTCGATGAGCAGTTCTTC
.	TRBV7-2	TRBJ2-4	many	CASSLDGLRPDIQYF	TGTGCCAGCAGCTTGGATGGGCTCAGGCCCGACATTCAGTACTTC
TRBD2	TRBV28	TRBJ2-3	many	CASSFEAGGRDTQYF	TGTGCCAGCAGTTTCGAAGCGGGAGGGCGAGATACGCAGTATTTT
.	TRBV5-1	TRBJ2-1	many	CASSLEVGSYNEQFF	TGCGCCAGCAGCTTGGAGGTGGGCTCCTACAATGAGCAGTTCTTC
.	TRBV5-5	TRBJ2-2	few	CASSLFVRGGELFF	TGTGCCAGCAGCTTGTTCGTGAGAGGCGGGGAGCTGTTTTTT
.	TRBV4-1	TRBJ2-3	.	CASSHLGGVSTDTQYF	TGCGCCAGCAGCCATCTAGGGGGAGTCAGCACAGATACGCAGTATTTT
.	TRBV20-1	TRBJ2-1	.	CSAREVYEQFF	TGCAGTGCTAGAGAAGTCTATGAGCAGTTCTTC
.	TRBV15	TRBJ1-2	few	CATSRWGEGGYTF	TGTGCCACCAGCAGGTGGGGGGAGGGTGGCTACACCTTC
TRBD2	TRBV28	TRBJ2-7	few	CASSSSPSGPEEYF	TGTGCCAGCAGTTCTTCCCCTAGCGGCCCAGAGGAGTACTTC
TRBD1	TRBV28	TRBJ1-5	.	CASSFYRGFGPQHF	TGTGCCAGCAGTTTCTACAGGGGCTTTGGGCCCCAGCATTTT
TRBD2	TRBV2	TRBJ2-1	many	CASSTGTSSYNEQFF	TGTGCCAGCTCCACCGGGACTAGTTCCTACAATGAGCAGTTCTTC
TRBD2	TRBV20-1	TRBJ2-3	many	CSSLAGATDTQYF	TGCAGTTCCTTAGCGGGAGCCACAGATACGCAGTATTTT
.	TRBV7-9	TRBJ1-1	many	CASTISGSEAFF	TGTGCCAGCACTATCTCTGGGTCTGAAGCTTTCTTT
.	TRBV11-1	TRBJ2-1	many	CASSLERFNEQFF	TGTGCCAGCAGCTTAGAGCGTTTCAATGAGCAGTTCTTC
TRBD1	TRBV12-3/TRBV12-4	TRBJ1-2	many	CASSGAGTGVYGYTF	TGTGCCAGCAGTGGGGCCGGGACAGGCGTATATGGCTACACCTTC
.	TRBV28	TRBJ1-5	many	CASSFGRRGSNQPQHF	TGTGCCAGCAGTTTCGGCCGGCGGGGGAGCAATCAGCCCCAGCATTTT
TRBD1	TRBV24-1	TRBJ2-2	.	CATSDSTGESNTGELFF	TGTGCCACCAGTGATTCTACAGGGGAATCGAACACCGGGGAGCTGTTTTTT
TRBD1	TRBV11-2	TRBJ2-2	many	CASSSTGGMTGELFF	TGTGCCAGCAGCTCGACAGGGGGCATGACCGGGGAGCTGTTTTTT
.	TRBV3-1	TRBJ2-7	.	CASSQGWSGASYEQYF	TGTGCCAGCAGCCAAGGTTGGTCAGGGGCCTCCTACGAGCAGTACTTC
.	TRBV12-3/TRBV12-4	TRBJ1-3	.	CASTSPPGLSGNTIYF	TGTGCCAGCACCTCACCCCCTGGCCTCTCTGGAAACACCATATATTTT
.	TRBV5-4	TRBJ2-2	.	CASSLDQGRTGELFF	TGTGCCAGCAGCTTGGACCAGGGACGAACCGGGGAGCTGTTTTTT
TRBD1	TRBV29-1	TRBJ2-7	.	CSVEDPGTGYEQYF	TGCAGCGTTGAAGACCCCGGGACAGGCTACGAGCAGTACTTC
TRBD2	TRBV20-1	TRBJ2-1	many	CSSPARSGIPFF	TGCAGTTCCCCCGCCCGCAGCGGGATCCCCTTTTTC
.	TRBV6-1	TRBJ1-2	many	CASSEWPRISADYGYTF	TGTGCCAGCAGTGAATGGCCCCGGATCTCGGCAGATTATGGCTACACCTTC
TRBD2	TRBV7-3	TRBJ2-1	few	CASSLHVLAGDNEQFF	TGTGCCAGCAGCTTACATGTACTAGCGGGAGACAATGAGCAGTTCTTC
TRBD1	TRBV7-9	TRBJ2-7	.	CASRITGTAHEQYF	TGTGCCAGCCGCATCACCGGGACAGCCCACGAGCAGTACTTC
.	TRBV11-2	TRBJ1-1	many	CASSGAQSWVNTEAFF	TGTGCCAGCAGCGGAGCGCAGTCCTGGGTGAACACTGAAGCTTTCTTT
TRBD1	TRBV6-1	TRBJ2-5	.	CASRTTGVGYQETQYF	TGTGCCAGCAGGACCACAGGGGTGGGGTACCAAGAGACCCAGTACTTC
.	TRBV3-1	TRBJ2-7	many	CATRGASYEQYF	TGTGCCACCCGGGGGGCCTCCTACGAGCAGTACTTC
.	TRBV11-2	TRBJ2-2	.	CASSWGLRVNTGELFF	TGTGCCAGCAGCTGGGGGCTGCGGGTTAACACCGGGGAGCTGTTTTTT
TRBD1	TRBV5-1	TRBJ1-5	many	CASSPGTENSNQPQHF	TGTGCCAGCAGCCCCGGGACAGAAAATAGCAATCAGCCCCAGCATTTT
.	TRBV6-5	TRBJ2-5	many	CASSYSKGLQETQYF	TGTGCCAGCAGTTACTCGAAAGGGCTTCAAGAGACCCAGTACTTC
.	TRBV6-1	TRBJ2-5	many	CASRPSGTESFQDF	TGTGCCAGCAGACCAAGCGGGACAGAGTCATTCCAAGACTTC